A selection of T cell receptor beta chains follows, all from one sample in a study of blood T cell repertoires in COVID-19. The method was immunoSEQ multiplex PCR; TCRdb's version includes in-frame clones alone and lacks a portion of them. The table records around 330,000 clones, approximately 89% of them present only once. The sequencing input was PBMCs or T cells enriched from blood (not recorded which). The origin of the receptors is a woman in her thirties or forties who had recovered from COVID-19. Both conserved end residues are part of each CDR3. A D gene is named only where the DNA matches it firmly. Clone sizes are given selectively: once, few, many, or a class where the clone is expanded.

CDR3 DNA,CDR3 protein,clone size,J gene,V gene,D gene
TGTGCCAGCAGCTTAGAGGTCCGCCGTCGCGAAGGCTACACCTTC,CASSLEVRRREGYTF,.,TRBJ1-2,TRBV11-2,.
TGTGCCAGCAGCTTATCCCTGACAAATGAGCAGTTCTTC,CASSLSLTNEQFF,once,TRBJ2-1,TRBV7-3,.
TGTGCCAGCAGCCCAGGACTGGGTGGCCCTCGGGAGACCCAGTACTTC,CASSPGLGGPRETQYF,.,TRBJ2-5,TRBV5-4,.
TGTGCCAGCAGCTTTAGTGAACTGCTGTTTTTT,CASSFSELLFF,.,TRBJ2-2,TRBV13,.
TGTGCCAGCAGCTTAAATGGCGGGGGGCTGGCAGATACGCAGTATTTT,CASSLNGGGLADTQYF,once,TRBJ2-3,TRBV11-2,TRBD2
TGCGCCAGCAGCCAAGTTGGGGGCAGGATAGATACGCAATATTTT,CASSQVGGRIDTQYF,.,TRBJ2-3,TRBV4-1,.
TGTGCCAGCAGCTTAACGTCTAGCGGGAGGTCCTACAATGAGCAGTTCTTC,CASSLTSSGRSYNEQFF,.,TRBJ2-1,TRBV7-3,TRBD2
TGTGCCATCAGTTTTGAGCTTTTGTCCGGGGAGCTGTTTTTT,CAISFELLSGELFF,.,TRBJ2-2,TRBV10-3,.
TGTGCCAGCAGCGACCAGACAGGGTACACCGGGGAGCTGTTTTTT,CASSDQTGYTGELFF,.,TRBJ2-2,TRBV9,TRBD1
TGTGCCAGCAGTTTGGGGTCAGGGCTGCAGTTCTTC,CASSLGSGLQFF,.,TRBJ2-1,TRBV2,.
TGTGCCAGCAGCGTAGGGACAGCGGGGGATACGCAGTATTTT,CASSVGTAGDTQYF,.,TRBJ2-3,TRBV9,.
TGTGCCAGCAGTGAGAACAGGGGAAGCAATCAGCCCCAGCATTTT,CASSENRGSNQPQHF,.,TRBJ1-5,TRBV6-1,TRBD1
TGTGCCAGCTCACCGACGGGACAGGGCTATAATTCACCCCTCCACTTT,CASSPTGQGYNSPLHF,once,TRBJ1-6,TRBV18,TRBD1
TGTGCCAGCAGCTTAGGCGAGGGAGAAGGTGAAAAACTGTTTTTT,CASSLGEGEGEKLFF,once,TRBJ1-4,TRBV5-4,.
TGTGCCTGGCGGGCGGGGGGGGGTGACTACGAGCAGTACTTC,CAWRAGGGDYEQYF,.,TRBJ2-7,TRBV30,TRBD2
TGTGCCAGCAGCCCGACCGGGACTAGCGGGGGGACTCCGGCCAAAAACATTCAGTACTTC,CASSPTGTSGGTPAKNIQYF,.,TRBJ2-4,TRBV5-4,TRBD2
TGTGCCAGCTGGGGACAGCTCCTAGCCAAAAACATTCAGTACTTC,CASWGQLLAKNIQYF,.,TRBJ2-4,TRBV2,TRBD1
TGTGCCACCAGCACCTATGCAACTAATGAAAAACTGTTTTTT,CATSTYATNEKLFF,.,TRBJ1-4,TRBV15,.
TGTGCCAGCAGCAAGCGGGTGGACACAGATACGCAGTATTTT,CASSKRVDTDTQYF,.,TRBJ2-3,TRBV9,.
TGTGCCAGCTCACCGAGCGGAGCGAACACTGAAGCTTTCTTT,CASSPSGANTEAFF,.,TRBJ1-1,TRBV18,.
TGTGCCAGTAGTAGGGGCAGGGGATGGGGGACTGAAGCTTTCTTT,CASSRGRGWGTEAFF,.,TRBJ1-1,TRBV19,.
TGTGCCAGCAGCGTAGAGGGGGGGATCAATCAGCCCCAGCATTTT,CASSVEGGINQPQHF,few,TRBJ1-5,TRBV9,.
TGTGCCATCAGTGAAAGGGGGCCGAACACCGGGGAGCTGTTTTTT,CAISERGPNTGELFF,.,TRBJ2-2,TRBV10-3,TRBD1
TGTGCCAGCAGTCGACCCGGGACACGAAACACTGAAGCTTTCTTT,CASSRPGTRNTEAFF,.,TRBJ1-1,TRBV28,.